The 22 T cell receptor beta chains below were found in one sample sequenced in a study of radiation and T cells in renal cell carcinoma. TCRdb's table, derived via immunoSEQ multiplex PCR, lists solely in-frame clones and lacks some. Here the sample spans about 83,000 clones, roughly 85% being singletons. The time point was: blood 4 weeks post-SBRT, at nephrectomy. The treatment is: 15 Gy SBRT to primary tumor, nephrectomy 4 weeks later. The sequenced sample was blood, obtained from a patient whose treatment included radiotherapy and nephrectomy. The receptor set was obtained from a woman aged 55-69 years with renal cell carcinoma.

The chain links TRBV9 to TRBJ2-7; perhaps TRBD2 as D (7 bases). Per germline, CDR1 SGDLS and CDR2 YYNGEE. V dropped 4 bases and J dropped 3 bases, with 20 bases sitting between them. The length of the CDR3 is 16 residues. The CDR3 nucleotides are TGTGCCAGCAGCCCTCGAGGGGGGGAGGGCCTCTACGAGCAGTACTTC. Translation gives CASSPRGGEGLYEQYF.

The CDR3 spells CSASAYEQYF. As DNA, the CDR3 is TGCAGTGCTAGCGCCTACGAGCAGTACTTC. The rearrangement links TRBV20-1 to TRBJ2-7; unclear D gene. Germline V gives CDR1 DFQATT, CDR2 SNEGSKA (reference sequence). Between the trimmed V and J ends, which lost 3 bases and 2 bases, there was a span of 2 bases. The CDR3 covers 10 residues.

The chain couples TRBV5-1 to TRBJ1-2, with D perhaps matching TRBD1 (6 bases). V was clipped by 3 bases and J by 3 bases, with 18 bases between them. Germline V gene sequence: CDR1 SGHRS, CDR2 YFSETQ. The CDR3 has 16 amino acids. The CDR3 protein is CASSSMDRNQDYGYTF. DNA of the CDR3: TGCGCCAGCAGCTCGATGGACAGAAATCAGGACTATGGCTACACCTTC.

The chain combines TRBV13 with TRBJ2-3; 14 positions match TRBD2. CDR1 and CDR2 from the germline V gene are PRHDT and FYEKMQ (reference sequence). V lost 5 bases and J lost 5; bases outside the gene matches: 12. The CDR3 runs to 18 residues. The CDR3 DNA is TGTGCCAGCAGCCAGACTAGCGGGGGGGCCCTGGGATTAGATACGCAGTATTTT. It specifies CASSQTSGGALGLDTQYF.

CDR3 DNA sequence: TGTGCCAGCAGCTTAAAGGCCGGGACAGGCCCCACAGATACGCAGTATTTT. Its translation: CASSLKAGTGPTDTQYF. V usage is TRBV7-2 and J usage is TRBJ2-3; the match to TRBD1 covers 8 bases. Germline V lookup: CDR1 SGHTA, CDR2 FQGNSA. V lost 2 bases and J lost 2; bases outside the gene matches: 9. The CDR3 is 17 residues long.

The CDR3 DNA sequence: TGTGCCAGCTCACCTCGGCAGAGACTCACCTACGAGCAGTACTTC. The encoded protein is CASSPRQRLTYEQYF. The V gene is TRBV18, the J gene TRBJ2-7; D is unclear. This CDR3 region has 15 residues. Looked up from germline, CDR1 is KGHSH and CDR2 is LQKENI. V gave up 3 bases and J gave up 2 bases, with 14 bases separating them.

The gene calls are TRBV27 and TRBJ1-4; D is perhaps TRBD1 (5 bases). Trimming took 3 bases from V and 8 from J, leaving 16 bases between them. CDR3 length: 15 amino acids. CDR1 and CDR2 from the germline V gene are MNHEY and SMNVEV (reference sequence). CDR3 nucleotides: TGTGCCAGCAGTTTCCGGGGCCAGTCTAGGGAAAAACTGTTTTTT. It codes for CASSFRGQSREKLFF.

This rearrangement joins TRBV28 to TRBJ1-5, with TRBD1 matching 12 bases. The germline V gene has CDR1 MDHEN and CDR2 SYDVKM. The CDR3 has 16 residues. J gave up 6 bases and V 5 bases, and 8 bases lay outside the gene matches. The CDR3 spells CASSPPGTGGFQPQHF. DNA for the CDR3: TGTGCCAGCAGTCCACCTGGGACAGGGGGCTTTCAGCCCCAGCATTTT. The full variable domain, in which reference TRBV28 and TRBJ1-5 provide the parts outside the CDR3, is DVKVTQSSRYLVKRTGEKVFLECVQDMDHENMFWYRQDPGLGLRLIYFSYDVKMKEKGDIPEGYSVSREKKERFSLILESASTNQTSMYLCASSPPGTGGFQPQHFGDGTRLSIL.

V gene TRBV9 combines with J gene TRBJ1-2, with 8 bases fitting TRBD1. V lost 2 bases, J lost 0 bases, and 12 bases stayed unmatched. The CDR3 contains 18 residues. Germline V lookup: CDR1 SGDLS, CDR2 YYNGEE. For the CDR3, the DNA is TGTGCCAGCAGCGTCGCTGTAATAGGGACAGGTGCTAACTATGGCTACACCTTC. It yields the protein CASSVAVIGTGANYGYTF. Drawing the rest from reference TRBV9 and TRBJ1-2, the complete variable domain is DSGVTQTPKHLITATGQRVTLRCSPRSGDLSVYWYQQSLDQGLQFLIQYYNGEERAKGNILERFSAQQFPDLHSELNLSSLELGDSALYFCASSVAVIGTGANYGYTFGSGTRLTVV.

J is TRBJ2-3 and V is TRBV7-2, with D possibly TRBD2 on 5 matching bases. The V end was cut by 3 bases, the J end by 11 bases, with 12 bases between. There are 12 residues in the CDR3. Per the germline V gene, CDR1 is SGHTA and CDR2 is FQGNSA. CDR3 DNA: TGTGCCAGCAGCTTGGACTGGGGTGGGCAGTATTTT. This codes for CASSLDWGGQYF.

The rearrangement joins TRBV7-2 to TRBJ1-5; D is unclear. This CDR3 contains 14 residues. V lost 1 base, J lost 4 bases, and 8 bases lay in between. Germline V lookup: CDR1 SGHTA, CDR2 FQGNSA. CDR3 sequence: CASSLGSVNQPQHF. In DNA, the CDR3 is TGTGCCAGCAGCTTAGGATCAGTAAATCAGCCCCAGCATTTT. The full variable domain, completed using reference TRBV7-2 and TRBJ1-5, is GAGVSQSPSNKVTEKGKDVELRCDPISGHTALYWYRQSLGQGLEFLIYFQGNSAPDKSGLPSDRFSAERTGGSVSTLTIQRTQQEDSAVYLCASSLGSVNQPQHFGDGTRLSIL.

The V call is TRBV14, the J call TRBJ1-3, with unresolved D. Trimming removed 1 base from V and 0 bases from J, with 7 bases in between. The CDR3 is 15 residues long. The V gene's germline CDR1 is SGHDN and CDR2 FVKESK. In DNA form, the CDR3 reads TGTGCCAGCAGCCAAGGTCTGAACTCTGGAAACACCATATATTTT. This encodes CASSQGLNSGNTIYF.

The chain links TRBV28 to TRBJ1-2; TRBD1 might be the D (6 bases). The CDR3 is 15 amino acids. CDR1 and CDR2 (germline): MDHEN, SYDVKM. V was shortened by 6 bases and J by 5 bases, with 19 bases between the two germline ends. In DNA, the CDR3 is TGTGCCAGCAGACCCCCCGGGGGAGGGACATATGGCTACACCTTC. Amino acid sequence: CASRPPGGGTYGYTF.

In DNA, the CDR3 is TGTGCCAGCAGTCACCCCCTGCCCGCCGAGCAGTACTTC. Protein: CASSHPLPAEQYF. V gene TRBV6-5 combines with J gene TRBJ2-5; D unresolved. The end of the DNA is better explained by TRBJ2-7, so the J call may be wrong. In germline, CDR1 is MNHEY, CDR2 SVGAGI. The CDR3 runs to 13 residues.

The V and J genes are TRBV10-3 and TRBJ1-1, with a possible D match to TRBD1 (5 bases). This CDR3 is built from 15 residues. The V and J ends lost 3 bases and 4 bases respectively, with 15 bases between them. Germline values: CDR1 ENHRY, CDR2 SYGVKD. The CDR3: CAISDPKGIRTEAFF. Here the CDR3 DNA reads TGTGCCATCAGTGACCCCAAGGGGATTCGCACTGAAGCTTTCTTT.

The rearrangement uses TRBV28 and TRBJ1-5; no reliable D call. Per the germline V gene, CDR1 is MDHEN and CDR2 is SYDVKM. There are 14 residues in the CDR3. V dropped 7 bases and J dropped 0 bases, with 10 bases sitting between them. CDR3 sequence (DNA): TGTGCCAGCACGGTTTACCATAGCAATCAGCCCCAGCATTTT. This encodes CASTVYHSNQPQHF. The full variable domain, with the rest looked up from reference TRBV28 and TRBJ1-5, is DVKVTQSSRYLVKRTGEKVFLECVQDMDHENMFWYRQDPGLGLRLIYFSYDVKMKEKGDIPEGYSVSREKKERFSLILESASTNQTSMYLCASTVYHSNQPQHFGDGTRLSIL.

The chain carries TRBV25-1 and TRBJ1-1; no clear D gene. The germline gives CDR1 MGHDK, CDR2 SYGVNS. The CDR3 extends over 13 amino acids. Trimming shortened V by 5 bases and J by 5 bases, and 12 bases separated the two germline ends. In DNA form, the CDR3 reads TGTGCCAGCAGTCCTGCCCCCCCAACTGAAGCTTTCTTT. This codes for CASSPAPPTEAFF.

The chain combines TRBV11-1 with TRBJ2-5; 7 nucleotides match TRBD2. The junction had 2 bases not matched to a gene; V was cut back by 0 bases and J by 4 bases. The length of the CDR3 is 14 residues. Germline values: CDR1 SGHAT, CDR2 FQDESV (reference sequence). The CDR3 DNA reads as TGTGCCAGCAGCTTAGCGGGCGGGAGAGAGACCCAGTACTTC. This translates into CASSLAGGRETQYF.

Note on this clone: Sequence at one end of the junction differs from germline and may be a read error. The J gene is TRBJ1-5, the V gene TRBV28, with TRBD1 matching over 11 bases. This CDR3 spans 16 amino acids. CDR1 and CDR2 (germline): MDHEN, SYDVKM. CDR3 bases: TGTGCCAGCAGTTTGCCTTGGACAGGGGGCAAGCAGCCCCAGCATTTT. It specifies CASSLPWTGGKQPQHF.

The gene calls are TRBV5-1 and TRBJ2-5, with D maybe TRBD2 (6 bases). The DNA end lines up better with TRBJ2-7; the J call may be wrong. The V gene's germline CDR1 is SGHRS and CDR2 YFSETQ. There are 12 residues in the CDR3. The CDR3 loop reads CASGGVGHEQYF. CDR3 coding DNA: TGCGCCAGCGGAGGGGTGGGACACGAGCAGTACTTC.

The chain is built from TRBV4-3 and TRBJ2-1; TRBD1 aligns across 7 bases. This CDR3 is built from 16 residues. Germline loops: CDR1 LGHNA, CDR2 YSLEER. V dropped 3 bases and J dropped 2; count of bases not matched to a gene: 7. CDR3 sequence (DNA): TGCGCCAGCAGCCAGGGTTACAGGGGCGCCTACAATGAGCAGTTCTTC. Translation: CASSQGYRGAYNEQFF.

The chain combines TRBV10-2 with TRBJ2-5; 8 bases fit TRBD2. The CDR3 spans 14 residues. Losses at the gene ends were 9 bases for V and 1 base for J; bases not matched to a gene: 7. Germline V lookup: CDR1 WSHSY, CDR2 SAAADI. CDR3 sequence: CASGLAPPQETQYF. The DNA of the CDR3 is TGCGCCAGTGGACTAGCCCCCCCCCAAGAGACCCAGTACTTC.